This T cell receptor beta chain was captured by sequencing in a study of T cell responses to AZD1222 COVID-19 vaccine. Overall study results and limits: The study reported that nearly half of spike-specific TCRs target unmutated variant regions. Spike-specific TCR repertoires showed rising breadth and depth after two AZD1222 doses. Baseline seropositives among AZD1222 recipients totaled only five to seven.

This CDR3 contains 14 residues. Germline V gives CDR1 MRHNA, CDR2 SNTAGT. With 5 bases removed from V and 5 bases from J, the gap between germline ends came to 15 bases. On this clone itself: Its antigen remains unknown.

The table came from immunoSEQ multiplex PCR; TCRdb's copy has only in-frame clones and leaves some out. The data hold around 130,000 clones, with around 84% observed a single time. The sequence was collected from an adult in good health. The specimen comprised peripheral blood, sampled on day 0 of AZD1222 vaccination. J is TRBJ1-1 and V is TRBV6-4, with D perhaps matching TRBD1 (5 bases). The CDR3 spells CASSPSWGETEAFF. In nucleotides, the CDR3 is TGTGCCAGCAGTCCTTCTTGGGGGGAAACTGAAGCTTTCTTT.